This TCR beta chain is drawn from a study of T cell changes during pregnancy in multiple sclerosis. TCRdb's table, derived via immunoSEQ multiplex PCR, lists solely in-frame clones and lacks some. Of tens of thousands of clones listed, just over 90% are singletons. The germline V gene has CDR1 LNHDA and CDR2 SQIVND (reference sequence). The CDR3 loop spans 13 amino acids. With 7 bases removed from V and 5 bases from J, the gap between germline ends came to 14 bases. J is TRBJ1-1 and V is TRBV19; unclear D gene. The specimen comprised peripheral blood, sampled in the first trimester of pregnancy. The origin of this receptor is a female donor in good health, enrolled as a control in a pregnancy study. CDR3: CASKWAVETEAFF. CDR3 DNA sequence: TGTGCCAGTAAATGGGCAGTAGAAACTGAAGCTTTCTTT.